Listed below are T cell receptor beta chains from one sample, sequenced in a study of PD-1 blockade in classical Hodgkin lymphoma. Profiling relied on immunoSEQ multiplex PCR, and the TCRdb table lists in-frame clones only, not all of them. The top ten hold over 40% of the sample, which has about 2,500 clones, over 55% seen once. This sample comprised CD8+ T cells from blood, obtained before the fourth cycle of nivolumab. The receptors derive from a human donor with classical Hodgkin lymphoma. Each CDR3 is given with its conserved first and last residue.

v_gene,j_gene,len,CDR3aa
TRBV9,TRBJ2-1,14,CASAKGDTYNEQFF
TRBV28,TRBJ2-1,14,CASTLPGPRNEQFF
TRBV11-2,TRBJ1-1,16,CASSLDFGVRNTEAFF
TRBV6-5,TRBJ1-1,13,CASGPGGITEAFF
TRBV10-3,TRBJ2-5,13,CAISAGQGETQYF
TRBV27,TRBJ1-4,15,CASRPGEGLTEKLFF
TRBV11-1,TRBJ2-5,10,CASSGKTQYF
TRBV7-9,TRBJ1-4,16,CASSPQGGQSNEKLFF
TRBV27,TRBJ1-3,15,CASSLSGTTGNTIYF
TRBV11-1,TRBJ1-3,16,CASSPLRAPSGNTIYF
TRBV2,TRBJ1-6,17,CASSVRGRVGYNSPLHF
TRBV6-5,TRBJ1-4,16,CASSYSLRGSGEKLFF
TRBV7-3,TRBJ2-1,15,CASSLYSNSYNEQFF
TRBV5-4,TRBJ2-5,17,CASSIGLAGVRQETQYF
TRBV5-1,TRBJ1-1,14,CASSLWIGRTEAFF
TRBV6-5,TRBJ1-6,14,CASSYSQLNSPLHF
TRBV9,TRBJ2-2,16,CASSVSGTSNTGELFF
TRBV4-1,TRBJ1-2,16,CASSPAGEGRKQGYTF
TRBV5-4,TRBJ2-1,14,CASSLGLVDNEQFF
TRBV6-6,TRBJ2-5,16,CASITGMSSSRETQYF
TRBV6-5,TRBJ1-1,14,CASSYSYDGTEAFF
TRBV27,TRBJ2-3,14,CASGPTGGSDTQYF
TRBV19,TRBJ2-1,12,CASSWTGHEQFF
TRBV9,TRBJ1-1,15,CASSVGGLGGTEAFF
TRBV2,TRBJ2-3,15,CASSDTSSGTDTQYF
TRBV6-1,TRBJ2-5,15,CASSAETSGEETQYF
TRBV7-9,TRBJ2-2,15,CASSLWAANTGELFF
TRBV27,TRBJ2-2,14,CASSFFGETGELFF
TRBV4-1,TRBJ1-5,16,CASSQGFGGSGQPQHF
TRBV19,TRBJ2-1,19,CASSIDGPAGGLIEDEQFF
TRBV6-5,TRBJ2-7,15,CASSYTDSSSYEQYF
TRBV5-6,TRBJ1-1,14,CASNPLGGATEAFF
TRBV5-1,TRBJ2-3,16,CASSRNRGQSTDTQYF
TRBV6-6,TRBJ1-4,14,CASSRTVGGEKLFF
TRBV6-1,TRBJ1-1,13,CASSEFGQTEAFF
TRBV18,TRBJ2-1,14,CASSPPGGQPEQFF
TRBV15,TRBJ1-1,12,CATSSLNTEAFF
TRBV4-1,TRBJ1-4,15,CASSQGGQGYEKLFF
TRBV6-1,TRBJ1-1,12,CASSAGWAEAFF
TRBV9,TRBJ2-1,14,CASAPGDTYNEQFF
TRBV19,TRBJ1-2,13,CASSPGGGYGYTF
TRBV4-1,TRBJ1-5,13,CASSRSGGQPQHF
TRBV7-3,TRBJ1-5,15,CASSFWTGNNQPQHF
TRBV19,TRBJ2-7,15,CASSMEAGLSYEQYF
TRBV5-6,TRBJ1-1,13,CASSYLGQGEAFF
TRBV10-3,TRBJ2-2,13,CAIRTGDTGELFF
TRBV5-5,TRBJ1-3,15,CASSSGTGFGNTIYF
TRBV4-3,TRBJ2-7,15,CASSQDHQLSYEQYF
TRBV7-6,TRBJ2-7,16,CASSLEALGGVREQYF
TRBV28,TRBJ1-5,14,CASSLQGPRQPQHF
TRBV7-2,TRBJ1-2,13,CASETGGDYGYTF
TRBV5-6,TRBJ1-1,14,CASSLAGGHTEAFF
TRBV6-6,TRBJ2-1,13,CASSPGQGREQFF
TRBV4-3,TRBJ1-5,17,CASSPNAGGGYNQPQHF
TRBV6-1,TRBJ1-2,19,CASSESPGRARLISYGYTF
TRBV30,TRBJ2-7,14,CAWGGTGDVDEQYF
TRBV4-1,TRBJ2-5,16,CASSPLDRGAQETQYF
TRBV15,TRBJ2-7,13,CATSRDRGHEQYF